Below are 29 T cell receptor beta chains sequenced from a single sample in a study of T cells in women clearing cervical HPV infection. Data came from immunoSEQ multiplex PCR; TCRdb stores just in-frame clones and leaves some out. The data include roughly 30,000 clones; the top ten clones carry 7.5% to 9.5%. Input material: blood buffy coat. The receptors were gathered from a woman aged 18-70 years with a cervical HPV16 infection that either progressed to CIN3+ or cleared (not recorded which).

A word on this clone: The DNA ends 3 residues before the CDR3 does, and the rest of the CDR3 is filled in from the germline J gene. This chain uses TRBV2 with TRBJ1-3; D perhaps matches TRBD1 (6 bases). The CDR3 runs to 16 residues. The germline gives CDR1 SNHLY, CDR2 FYNNEI. V gave up 6 bases and J gave up 0 bases, with 15 bases separating them. Incomplete CDR3 DNA: TGTGCCAGCAGCCCGGGGGGGGGCCGCTCTGGAAACACC. Amino acids: CASSPGGGRSGNT. The complete CDR3 reads CASSPGGGRSGNTIYF.

On this clone itself: The DNA ends 3 residues before the CDR3 does, and the rest of the CDR3 is filled in from the germline J gene. The V gene is TRBV7-9, the J gene TRBJ1-1; no clear D. This CDR3 comprises 11 residues. CDR1 is SEHNR and CDR2 is FQNEAQ in the germline V gene (reference sequence). The V end lost 6 bases, the J end lost 5 bases, and 7 bases lay between the germline ends. This chain's CDR3 is CASSSGTEAFF. CDR3 bases read: TGTGCCAGCAGTAGCGGGACTGAA.

Note on this clone: The sequenced fragment ends 3 residues before the CDR3 boundary, so the rest is inferred from the germline J gene. This chain connects TRBV5-1 to TRBJ1-2, with TRBD1 matching 7 bases. V was pared by 6 bases and J by 6 bases, with 11 bases of the junction left unmatched. This CDR3 has 14 residues. Germline CDR1 is SGHRS and CDR2 is YFSETQ. The sequenced part of the CDR3 DNA is TGCGCCAGCACACCGGGACAGATCCCGAATGGC. Amino acids: CASTPGQIPNG. The CDR3 in full is CASTPGQIPNGYTF.

A word on this clone: Read coverage stops 3 residues before the CDR3 terminus; the germline J gene supplies the remainder. The chain is built from TRBV2 and TRBJ2-3; TRBD1 might be the D (6 bases). Germline lookup yields CDR1 SNHLY and CDR2 FYNNEI. This CDR3 region has 14 residues. The CDR3 sequence is CASRGTPSQETQYF. The DNA read from the CDR3 is TGTGCCAGCAGAGGGACACCTTCACAAGAGACG.

On this clone itself: Sequencing ends 3 residues short of the CDR3 end; the germline J gene provides the rest. The chain carries TRBV11-2 and TRBJ2-1; 14 bases are a match to TRBD2. V was clipped by 6 bases and J by 9 bases; unmatched bases: 7. Germline lookup yields CDR1 SGHAT and CDR2 FQNNGV. CDR3 length: 15 amino acids. This CDR3 is CASSLGLAGAGEQFF. Incomplete CDR3 DNA: TGTGCCAGCAGTCTGGGACTAGCGGGAGCAGGTGAG.

Concerning this clone: Read coverage stops 3 residues before the CDR3 terminus; the germline J gene supplies the remainder. The gene calls are TRBV6-4 and TRBJ2-7; 8 bases are shared with TRBD2. The CDR3 spans 15 residues. CDR1 and CDR2 (germline): MRHNA, SNTAGT. The junction had 5 bases not matched to a gene; V was cut back by 3 bases and J by 1 base. The CDR3 reads CASSDSGVMSYEQYF. The sequenced CDR3 bases are TGTGCCAGCAGTGATAGCGGGGTTATGTCCTACGAG.

Note on this clone: Sequencing ends 3 residues short of the CDR3 end; the germline J gene provides the rest. The gene calls are TRBV7-2 and TRBJ1-6; D is possibly TRBD1 (5 bases). V lost 4 bases and J 9 bases, leaving 16 bases between the germline ends. Germline lookup yields CDR1 SGHTA and CDR2 FQGNSA. The CDR3 is 15 residues long. The CDR3 spells CASSSRDSLTSPLHF. The CDR3 bases that were read are TGTGCCAGCAGCTCGAGGGACTCGCTGACTTCACCC.

Incomplete CDR3 DNA: TGTGCCAGCAGCCGTCTAGCGGGGTCCACAGATACG. Its translation: CASSRLAGSTDT. The entire CDR3 sequence reads CASSRLAGSTDTQYF. The V and J genes are TRBV7-2 and TRBJ2-3, with 9 positions matching TRBD2. The read falls 3 residues short of the CDR3 end, and the missing part is taken from the germline J gene. The germline gives CDR1 SGHTA, CDR2 FQGNSA. The CDR3 extends over 15 amino acids. Trimming removed 5 bases from V and 2 bases from J; junction bases left unmatched: 5.

With respect to this clone: The CDR3 extends 3 residues past the end of the read, so its final part is completed from the germline J gene. V and J are TRBV11-3 and TRBJ1-2, with 7 bases lining up with TRBD1. J was trimmed by 7 bases and V by 2 bases; bases with no gene match: 10. Germline V gene lookup returns CDR1 SGHNT and CDR2 YENEEA. The CDR3 loop spans 15 amino acids. This CDR3 reads CASSLHIQGEGGYTF. The sequenced CDR3 bases are TGTGCCAGCAGCTTACATATTCAGGGGGAAGGTGGC.

By frequency, this clone registers medium-sized. The read ends 3 residues early relative to the CDR3; the germline J gene fills the gap. The chain joins TRBV10-1 to TRBJ2-6; no definite D call. Deletions cut 5 bases from V and 0 bases from J, with 8 bases between. There are 15 residues in the CDR3. Germline V lookup: CDR1 WNHNN, CDR2 SYGVQD (reference sequence). The sequenced CDR3 bases are TGCGCCAGCAGTTCAGGTAGCTCTGGGGCCAACGTC. This translates into CASSSGSSGANV. The whole CDR3 region reads CASSSGSSGANVLTF.

Concerning this clone: Read coverage stops 3 residues before the CDR3 terminus; the germline J gene supplies the remainder. This sequence joins TRBV11-2 and TRBJ2-1; D is unresolved. The CDR3 runs 13 residues. Germline CDR1 SGHAT, CDR2 FQNNGV. Trimming took 0 bases from V and 8 from J, leaving 8 bases between them. The CDR3 DNA, read in part, is TGTGCCAGCAGCTTAGATTTAGAACATGAG. Translation: CASSLDLEHE. The full CDR3 sequence reads CASSLDLEHEQFF.

On this clone: Read sequence stops 3 residues before the CDR3 end, and the germline J gene provides the missing end. V gene TRBV19 combines with J gene TRBJ2-7, with D unclear. The CDR3 sequence is 14 residues long. The ends were cut back, 3 bases at V and 0 bases at J, with 9 bases in the middle. Germline V gives CDR1 LNHDA, CDR2 SQIVND (reference sequence). The CDR3 bases that were read are TGTGCCAGTAGTATGGGCCGTCGCTCCTACGAG. This gives the protein CASSMGRRSYE. From start to end, the CDR3 is CASSMGRRSYEQYF. Variable domain in full (rest from reference TRBV19 and TRBJ2-7): DGGITQSPKYLFRKEGQNVTLSCEQNLNHDAMYWYRQDPGQGLRLIYYSQIVNDFQKGDIAEGYSVSREKKESFPLTVTSAQKNPTAFYLCASSMGRRSYEQYFGPGTRLTVT.

CDR3 DNA (partial): TGTGCCAGCTCACCTTGGTCCGGGTTTGGTCAGCCC. This codes for CASSPWSGFGQP. The CDR3, in full, reads CASSPWSGFGQPQHF. The rearrangement links TRBV18 to TRBJ1-5, with D hard to call. With the read ending 3 residues before the CDR3 end, the germline J gene is used to fill in that end. The CDR3 runs 15 residues. V lost 3 bases to trimming and J lost 6 bases, with 15 bases between them. CDR1 is KGHSH and CDR2 is LQKENI in the germline V gene.

Details on this clone: The CDR3 end lies 3 residues beyond the end of the read and is filled in from the germline J gene. The chain carries TRBV12-3 or TRBV12-4 and TRBJ2-3; 15 bases line up with TRBD2. J gave up 2 bases and V 3 bases, and 9 bases lay outside the gene matches. The CDR3 consists of 19 residues. CDR3 DNA, as far as it was read: TGTGCCAGCAGTTTCGTCGGACTAGCGGGAGGGCGTATCACAGATACG. It is translated as CASSFVGLAGGRITDT. The entire CDR3 protein reads CASSFVGLAGGRITDTQYF.

Points on this clone: The read ends 3 residues before the CDR3 terminus; that terminus is restored from the germline J gene. The chain combines TRBV18 with TRBJ2-3, with TRBD2 as a possible D gene (5 bases). CDR1 KGHSH and CDR2 LQKENI come from the germline V gene. This CDR3 region has 15 residues. The sequenced part of the CDR3 DNA is TGTGCCAGCTCCCCCTTCAGTGAGGGTAGCGAGACG. Encoded protein: CASSPFSEGSET. Given in full, the CDR3 is CASSPFSEGSETQYF.

Comments on this clone: The read ends 3 residues before the CDR3 terminus; that terminus is restored from the germline J gene. The rearrangement uses TRBV20-1 and TRBJ2-3; D is perhaps TRBD2 (7 bases). The CDR3 loop spans 14 amino acids. V gave up 6 bases and J gave up 5 bases, with 18 bases separating them. Looked up from germline, CDR1 is DFQATT and CDR2 is SNEGSKA (reference sequence). The sequenced CDR3 bases are TGCAGTGCCCGGGGGGCCAGTATAAAAGATACG. The encoded protein is CSARGASIKDT. The whole CDR3 region reads CSARGASIKDTQYF.

Remarks on this clone: The read terminates 3 residues ahead of where the CDR3 ends, so the germline J gene completes it. The chain recombines TRBV5-1 with TRBJ2-5; the match to TRBD2 covers 12 bases. The CDR3 has 15 residues. V lost 4 bases to trimming and J lost 1 base; unmatched junction nucleotides: 2. Per germline, CDR1 SGHRS and CDR2 YFSETQ. The chain's CDR3 is CASSPSGRAQETQYF. The part of the CDR3 DNA that was read is TGCGCCAGCAGCCCTAGCGGGAGGGCCCAAGAGACC.

As to this clone: The read ends 3 residues before the CDR3 terminus; that terminus is restored from the germline J gene. This rearrangement joins TRBV6-2 or TRBV6-3 to TRBJ2-7; 10 nucleotides align to TRBD2. With 10 bases clipped from V and 3 bases from J, the junction kept 6 bases outside the gene matches. CDR3 length equals 13 residues. Germline lookup yields CDR1 MNHEY and CDR2 SVGEGT. The sequenced CDR3 bases are TGTGCCACCGAGCGGGGGGGACTCTACGAG. Translating it yields CATERGGLYE. In full, the CDR3 reads CATERGGLYEQYF.

With respect to this clone: The read halts 3 residues ahead of the CDR3 end, with the missing end drawn from the germline J gene. The chain has TRBV5-1 and TRBJ1-6, with no clear D. From germline, CDR1 is SGHRS and CDR2 YFSETQ. The ends were cut back, 0 bases at V and 8 bases at J, with 18 bases in the middle. The CDR3 runs 17 residues. The sequenced part of the CDR3 DNA is TGCGCCAGCAGCTTGGATGCGGGAGTGAGGCCGCATTCACCC. It translates to CASSLDAGVRPHSP. The whole CDR3 sequence is CASSLDAGVRPHSPLHF.

Concerning this clone itself: At one end the junction does not follow the germline gene, possibly because of a read error. The read stops 3 residues short of the end of the CDR3; the missing end is completed from the germline J gene. V and J are TRBV4-2 and TRBJ2-7, with TRBD1 identical over 8 bases. The CDR3 has 14 amino acids. Germline V gene sequence: CDR1 LGHNA, CDR2 YNFKEQ. The CDR3 DNA, read in part, is TGCGCCAGCAGCACTGGGACAGGCTTCTACGAG. Its protein is CASSTGTGFYE. The complete CDR3 sequence is CASSTGTGFYEQYF.

Comments on this clone: The missing CDR3 end, 3 residues past where the read stops, is filled in from the germline J gene. This sequence joins TRBV20-1 and TRBJ2-2, with 7 bases aligning to TRBD1. The germline V gene encodes CDR1 DFQATT and CDR2 SNEGSKA (reference sequence). This CDR3 is 13 amino acids long. CDR3 DNA, as far as it was read: TGCAGTGCTAGTCGCACAGGGGAATCACCG. Amino acids: CSASRTGESP. The whole CDR3 protein reads CSASRTGESPLFF.

Details on this clone: The read falls 3 residues short of the CDR3 end, and the missing part is taken from the germline J gene. The gene calls are TRBV5-1 and TRBJ1-2; a weak D match, TRBD1 (5 bases). Per the germline V gene, CDR1 is SGHRS and CDR2 is YFSETQ. The V end lost 4 bases, the J end lost 5 bases, and 15 bases lay between the germline ends. The CDR3 is 14 residues long. The sequenced part of the CDR3 DNA is TGCGCCAGCAGCCCCGACAGTGTTGGGTATGGC. Amino acids: CASSPDSVGYG. The entire CDR3 protein is CASSPDSVGYGYTF.

With regard to this clone: At one of its ends the junction is not consistent with the germline gene, which may arise from a read error. The read terminates 3 residues ahead of where the CDR3 ends, so the germline J gene completes it. The rearrangement joins TRBV7-9 to TRBJ1-1; 8 bases align to TRBD1. The CDR3 spans 15 residues. The germline V gene encodes CDR1 SEHNR and CDR2 FQNEAQ (reference sequence). The CDR3 loop is CASSKTGQGGTGAFF. CDR3 DNA (partial): TGTGCCAGCAGTAAAACTGGACAGGGTGGCACTGGA.

Worth noting for this clone: With the read ending 3 residues before the CDR3 end, the germline J gene is used to fill in that end. This rearrangement joins TRBV2 to TRBJ2-7; D is undetermined. The germline V gene encodes CDR1 SNHLY and CDR2 FYNNEI. This CDR3 comprises 12 residues. Here the CDR3 reads CVSRSASYEQYF. CDR3 DNA, as far as it was read: TGTGTCAGTCGAAGCGCCTCCTACGAG.

As for this clone: Sequencing ends 3 residues short of the CDR3 end; the germline J gene provides the rest. The rearrangement joins TRBV7-3 to TRBJ1-5; 7 nucleotides line up with TRBD1. The CDR3 is 17 residues long. Looked up from germline, CDR1 is SGHTA and CDR2 is FQGTGA. J was trimmed by 3 bases and V by 5 bases; bases with no gene match: 13. The DNA read from the CDR3 is TGTGCCAGCAGCCCCCCCGACAGGGATCCCCACAATCAGCCC. This encodes CASSPPDRDPHNQP. The entire CDR3 reads CASSPPDRDPHNQPQHF.

As concerns this clone: The CDR3 goes on 3 residues after the read ends, and that part is filled in from the germline J gene. This chain links TRBV5-1 with TRBJ2-5; a weak D match, TRBD2 (6 bases). The V and J ends lost 1 base and 2 bases respectively, with 15 bases between them. This CDR3 is 16 amino acids long. Germline V gene lookup returns CDR1 SGHRS and CDR2 YFSETQ. The sequenced part of the CDR3 DNA is TGCGCCAGCAGCTTGTCCGGGACTCAGTTTCAAGAGACC. Its translation is CASSLSGTQFQET. The whole CDR3 protein is CASSLSGTQFQETQYF.

About this clone: The read comes to an end 3 residues before the CDR3 does, leaving the germline J gene to fill in the end. The chain uses TRBV10-1 and TRBJ2-5, with 9 bases lining up with TRBD2. Trimming removed 2 bases from V and 5 bases from J; junction bases left unmatched: 12. This CDR3 is built from 17 residues. Germline V gene data show CDR1 as WNHNN and CDR2 as SYGVQD (reference sequence). The covered CDR3 bases are TGCGCCAGCAGTGAGGGTGTGTTAGCGGGAGTCCGGGAGACC. As protein: CASSEGVLAGVRET. Given in full, the CDR3 is CASSEGVLAGVRETQYF.

A remark on this clone: Sequencing ends 3 residues short of the CDR3 end; the germline J gene provides the rest. V gene TRBV7-9 combines with J gene TRBJ1-6; 9 bases are a match to TRBD1. This CDR3 has 15 amino acids. After removal of 4 bases from V and 6 bases from J, the junction contained 4 bases not matched to a gene. CDR1 is SEHNR, CDR2 FQNEAQ, per germline (reference sequence). The DNA read from the CDR3 is TGTGCCAGCAGCTCCCGGGACAGGGTTAATTCACCC. This encodes CASSSRDRVNSP. The complete CDR3 sequence is CASSSRDRVNSPLHF. The full variable domain, completed using reference TRBV7-9 and TRBJ1-6, is DTGVSQNPRHKITKRGQNVTFRCDPISEHNRLYWYRQTLGQGPEFLTYFQNEAQLEKSRLLSDRFSAERPKGSFSTLEIQRTEQGDSAMYLCASSSRDRVNSPLHFGNGTRLTVT.

A note on this clone: The read terminates 3 residues before the CDR3 end, so the remaining end is supplied by the germline J gene. This chain uses TRBV27 with TRBJ2-7; no definite D call. Germline V gene sequence: CDR1 MNHEY, CDR2 SMNVEV (reference sequence). The CDR3 is 13 amino acids. The V and J ends lost 3 bases and 3 bases respectively, with 9 bases between them. CDR3 bases read: TGTGCCAGCAGTTTGAGGCGGAACTACGAG. It codes for CASSLRRNYE. The complete CDR3 protein is CASSLRRNYEQYF.